These 18 T cell receptor beta chains were all obtained from the same sample, sequenced in a study of T cells in Graves' hyperthyroidism and ophthalmopathy. Amplified TCR beta CDR3 regions came from RNA transcripts. RT-PCR in the first round (using the HTBI primer set) targeted the TCR CDR3. TCRdb passed the multiplex PCR reads through MiXCR, listing each CDR3 protein once. The repertoire consists of approximately 520,000 distinct CDR3 sequences, with around 21% occurring once and the leading ten covering about 25%. The sequenced material came from blood. The receptors shown here come from a young man with Graves' hyperthyroidism.

This clonotype has a count of ten or more. The chain combines TRBV6-5 with TRBJ2-5, with 9 bases aligning to TRBD1. The length of the CDR3 is 17 residues. Germline trimming cut 0 bases from V and 7 bases from J; bases unmatched to any gene: 12. Germline CDR1 and CDR2: MNHEY and SVGAGI. The CDR3 loop reads CASSYSSPTGGRGTQYF. Here the CDR3 DNA reads TGTGCCAGCAGTTACTCGTCTCCCACAGGGGGCAGGGGGACCCAGTACTTC.

This clonotype was recorded many times. This chain uses TRBV29-1 with TRBJ1-3; D ambiguous. V lost 7 bases to trimming and J lost 0 bases, with 10 bases between them. Germline V CDR1 and CDR2: SQVTM, ANQGSEA. The CDR3 sequence is 13 residues long. The CDR3 spells CSAAVGSGNTIYF. CDR3 nucleotides: TGCAGCGCCGCGGTGGGCTCTGGAAACACCATATATTTT.

This clonotype showed up just a few times. V usage is TRBV28 and J usage is TRBJ1-2; D unclear. The CDR3 covers 13 residues. The germline V gene has CDR1 MDHEN and CDR2 SYDVKM. V was trimmed by 1 base and J by 7 bases, leaving 10 bases between them. The DNA of the CDR3 is TGTGCCAGCAGTTTATCGGCCGGTCGTGGCTACACCTTC. It is translated as CASSLSAGRGYTF.

V and J are TRBV20-1 and TRBJ1-5, with 7 bases matching TRBD1. The length of the CDR3 is 13 residues. Germline V gene data show CDR1 as DFQATT and CDR2 as SNEGSKA (reference sequence). With V trimmed by 4 bases and J by 5 bases, 5 bases remained unmatched. CDR3 sequence: CSAKVTGDQPQHF. The DNA for the CDR3 is TGCAGTGCTAAGGTTACAGGGGATCAGCCCCAGCATTTT.

This clonotype was found many times. This chain connects TRBV7-3 to TRBJ2-7, with D possibly being TRBD1 (5 bases). The length of the CDR3 is 14 residues. Germline lookup yields CDR1 SGHTA and CDR2 FQGTGA. The ends were cut back, 5 bases at V and 3 bases at J, with 14 bases in the middle. CDR3 bases: TGTGCCAGCAGCCCATCGGGCGGACACTACGAGCAGTACTTC. Translated: CASSPSGGHYEQYF. The full variable domain, with the rest looked up from reference TRBV7-3 and TRBJ2-7, is GAGVSQTPSNKVTEKGKYVELRCDPISGHTALYWYRQSLGQGPEFLIYFQGTGAADDSGLPNDRFFAVRPEGSVSTLKIQRTERGDSAVYLCASSPSGGHYEQYFGPGTRLTVT.

This clonotype has just a few counts. J is TRBJ2-7 and V is TRBV29-1, with 8 positions matching TRBD1. The germline V gene encodes CDR1 SQVTM and CDR2 ANQGSEA. The trim removed 7 bases at V and 2 bases at J, leaving 10 bases unmatched. This CDR3 is 14 amino acids long. CDR3 protein: CSAGGQGGPYEQYF. CDR3 nucleotide sequence: TGCAGCGCCGGAGGACAGGGAGGCCCCTACGAGCAGTACTTC.

The V call is TRBV6-5, the J call TRBJ2-5, with 11 bases fitting TRBD2. CDR1 and CDR2 from the germline V gene are MNHEY and SVGAGI. The ends lost 2 bases at V and 0 bases at J; junction bases unmatched: 5. CDR3 length: 17 residues. CDR3: CASSYVSSGRNQETQYF. The CDR3 DNA sequence: TGTGCCAGCAGTTACGTATCTAGCGGGAGGAACCAAGAGACCCAGTACTTC.

With respect to this clonotype: Sequence at one end of the junction differs from germline and may be a read error. J is TRBJ2-1 and V is TRBV12-3 or TRBV12-4; D is tentatively TRBD1 or TRBD2 (5 bases each). The CDR3 sequence is 12 residues long. The CDR3 spells CASSNAGTAGLF. The CDR3, as DNA: TGTGCCAGCAGTAACGCCGGGACCGCTGGTCTCTTC.

Many counts were recorded for this clonotype. V and J are TRBV9 and TRBJ2-5, with 7 positions matching TRBD1. With 3 bases clipped from V and 10 bases from J, the junction kept 9 bases outside the gene matches. The CDR3 sequence is 13 residues long. Germline V lookup: CDR1 SGDLS, CDR2 YYNGEE. In DNA, the CDR3 is TGTGCCAGCAGCGCCTCACAGGGGAGTGGCCAGTACTTC. Translating it yields CASSASQGSGQYF.

The rearrangement joins TRBV11-2 to TRBJ1-3, with a weak D call TRBD1 (5 bases). CDR1 SGHAT and CDR2 FQNNGV come from the germline V gene. Trimming stripped 0 bases from V and 0 bases from J, with 12 bases between. The CDR3 sequence is 17 residues long. CDR3 region: CASSLENGASSGNTIYF. The DNA of the CDR3 is TGTGCCAGCAGCTTAGAAAATGGGGCCAGCTCTGGAAACACCATATATTTT.

This clonotype was observed a handful of times. The V and J genes are TRBV30 and TRBJ2-6, with D perhaps assigned TRBD1 or TRBD2 (6 bases each). This CDR3 contains 16 residues. V dropped 3 bases and J dropped 0 bases, with 12 bases sitting between them. The germline CDR1 and CDR2 sequences are GTSNPN and SVGIG (reference sequence). The CDR3 DNA is TGTGCCTGGAGGGGGGGCGCCTTCTCTGGGGCCAACGTCCTGACTTTC. It specifies CAWRGGAFSGANVLTF.

There are a few counts of this clonotype. The DNA of the CDR3 is TGTGCCTGGAGTGCCGGGACTAGCGGCCAAGAGACCCAGTACTTC. The encoded protein is CAWSAGTSGQETQYF. This chain links TRBV30 with TRBJ2-5; TRBD2 matches 11 bases. Germline V gene sequence: CDR1 GTSNPN, CDR2 SVGIG (reference sequence). V was clipped by 1 base and J by 1 base; unmatched bases: 2. The CDR3 is 15 amino acids.

The gene calls are TRBV4-1 and TRBJ2-5; TRBD1 matches at 9 bases. This CDR3 has 15 residues. Germline CDR1 reads MGHRA; CDR2 reads YSYEKL. Trimming cost V 4 bases and J 6 bases; bases outside gene matches: 9. The CDR3 spells CASSRPGQGEKTQYF. As DNA, the CDR3 is TGCGCCAGCAGCCGTCCGGGACAGGGTGAGAAGACCCAGTACTTC.

The rearrangement joins TRBV7-9 to TRBJ1-1; D not certain. V was shortened by 7 bases and J by 7 bases, with 16 bases between the two germline ends. Germline V gene sequence: CDR1 SEHNR, CDR2 FQNEAQ (reference sequence). The CDR3 totals 13 residues. Written as DNA, the CDR3 is TGTGCCAGCACCTCCGGAAGGCCGGGTGAAGCTTTCTTT. Amino acids: CASTSGRPGEAFF. Based on the CDR3 plus reference TRBV7-9 and TRBJ1-1, the full variable domain is DTGVSQNPRHKITKRGQNVTFRCDPISEHNRLYWYRQTLGQGPEFLTYFQNEAQLEKSRLLSDRFSAERPKGSFSTLEIQRTEQGDSAMYLCASTSGRPGEAFFGQGTRLTVV.

The chain links TRBV6-5 to TRBJ1-5, with D unresolved. CDR3 size: 14 residues. Germline V CDR1 and CDR2: MNHEY, SVGAGI. Trimming shortened V by 0 bases and J by 10 bases, and 13 bases separated the two germline ends. DNA of the CDR3: TGTGCCAGCAGTTACTCGACTATCCTCGGCCCCCAGCATTTT. This gives the protein CASSYSTILGPQHF.

This clonotype was picked up many times. The J gene is TRBJ2-7, the V gene TRBV6-1, with D possibly TRBD2 on 7 matching bases. V lost 7 bases, J lost 4 bases, and 17 bases lay in between. Germline CDR1 and CDR2: MNHNS and SASEGT. The CDR3 extends over 14 amino acids. CDR3 bases: TGTGCCAGCACCACGGGGGGCTCCGCTTACGAGCAGTACTTC. Translated: CASTTGGSAYEQYF.

This clonotype was seen ten or more times. The chain uses TRBV24-1 and TRBJ2-5; a possible D gene is TRBD1 (6 bases). Germline lookup yields CDR1 KGHDR and CDR2 SFDVKD. V was pared by 3 bases and J by 1 base, with 11 bases between. The CDR3 is 15 residues long. The CDR3 here is CATSDPGQSQETQYF. CDR3 sequence (DNA): TGTGCCACCAGTGATCCAGGACAGAGCCAAGAGACCCAGTACTTC.

This clonotype was seen repeatedly, ten times or more. The V gene is TRBV7-8, the J gene TRBJ1-2; no definite D call. V was shortened by 5 bases and J by 8 bases, with 24 bases between the two germline ends. Germline lookup yields CDR1 SGHVS and CDR2 FQNEAQ. The CDR3 extends over 16 amino acids. The CDR3 here is CASSRPEGLGLLGYTF. The CDR3 bases are TGTGCCAGCAGCCGCCCGGAAGGTTTGGGCCTTCTGGGCTACACCTTC.